This entry lists 23 T cell receptor beta chains sequenced from one sample in a study of blood T cell repertoires in COVID-19 (TCRdb year 2020). The method was the immunoSEQ multiplex PCR assay. TCRdb stores this immuneACCESS table with in-frame sequences only. Part of the clones is absent; in the studies checked, under half of the shortfall reflects unresolved V genes, and no reason is known for the rest. Here the sample has hundreds of thousands of clones; 70% to 90% occur a single time. Approximately 1.5% of the sample is taken by the ten largest. The specimen was peripheral blood. The receptors here all came from a woman in her twenties or thirties with active or convalescent COVID-19.

A single count supports this clone. This chain uses TRBV7-8 with TRBJ1-2; D is undetermined. This CDR3 has 14 residues. Germline values: CDR1 SGHVS, CDR2 FQNEAQ. V was clipped by 4 bases and J by 3 bases, with 12 bases between them. The CDR3 coding sequence is TGTGCCAGCAGCTCCCCACTTTCTGACTATGGCTACACCTTC. This codes for CASSSPLSDYGYTF.

This clone was picked up a small number of times. The CDR3 protein is CASTPPGGSPLHF. DNA for the CDR3: TGTGCCAGCACCCCACCTGGGGGCTCACCCCTCCACTTT. This rearrangement joins TRBV11-2 to TRBJ1-6; possibly TRBD1 for D (6 bases). The V end lost 7 bases, the J end lost 10 bases, and 14 bases lay between the germline ends. Germline V lookup: CDR1 SGHAT, CDR2 FQNNGV. The length of the CDR3 is 13 residues.

This chain connects TRBV27 to TRBJ1-5; 11 nucleotides match TRBD1. This CDR3 has 15 amino acids. Germline V gene sequence: CDR1 MNHEY, CDR2 SMNVEV (reference sequence). J was trimmed by 7 bases and V by 10 bases; bases with no gene match: 12. The CDR3 region is CATSAGTGGRQPQHF. CDR3 coding DNA: TGTGCCACTTCCGCCGGGACAGGGGGTCGGCAGCCCCAGCATTTT.

The chain combines TRBV19 with TRBJ2-3; maybe TRBD1 (6 bases). CDR3 length equals 14 residues. Trimming cost V 3 bases and J 3 bases, with 10 bases left between them. Germline V gene data show CDR1 as LNHDA and CDR2 as SQIVND (reference sequence). CDR3 DNA sequence: TGTGCCAGTAGTATTGCCCAGGGGACAGATACGCAGTATTTT. This translates into CASSIAQGTDTQYF.

The chain combines TRBV13 with TRBJ1-2; a possible D gene is TRBD1 (5 bases). The length of the CDR3 is 17 residues. Per germline, CDR1 PRHDT and CDR2 FYEKMQ (reference sequence). V was trimmed by 1 base and J by 5 bases, leaving 20 bases between them. CDR3 amino acids: CASSLEVRQSMKYGYTF. CDR3 sequence (DNA): TGTGCCAGCAGCTTAGAAGTCCGACAGAGTATGAAATATGGCTACACCTTC.

This clone was observed once. This chain links TRBV7-9 with TRBJ1-4, with 9 nucleotides matching TRBD1. CDR3 length: 14 amino acids. Germline V gene sequence: CDR1 SEHNR, CDR2 FQNEAQ (reference sequence). Losses at the gene ends were 3 bases for V and 6 bases for J; bases not matched to a gene: 2. CDR3 DNA: TGTGCCAGCAGCTTTGGGACAGGGCATGAAAAACTGTTTTTT. Translated, it gives CASSFGTGHEKLFF.

The rearrangement links TRBV11-3 to TRBJ1-1; D not certain. V was shortened by 4 bases and J by 1 base, with 10 bases between the two germline ends. The CDR3 extends over 14 amino acids. Germline V lookup: CDR1 SGHNT, CDR2 YENEEA. CDR3: CASSSGDENTEAFF. CDR3 nucleotides: TGTGCCAGCAGCTCGGGAGACGAGAACACTGAAGCTTTCTTT.

This chain joins TRBV6-5 and TRBJ2-7; D ambiguous. Per the germline V gene, CDR1 is MNHEY and CDR2 is SVGAGI. The V end was cut by 8 bases, the J end by 0 bases, with 5 bases between. The length of the CDR3 is 11 residues. The chain's CDR3 is CASGSSYEQYF. The DNA for the CDR3 is TGTGCCAGCGGCAGCTCCTACGAGCAGTACTTC.

The chain is built from TRBV3-1 (or the pseudogene TRBV3-2) and TRBJ2-1; 11 bases are shared with TRBD2. The germline gives CDR1 LGHDT, CDR2 YNNKEL (reference sequence). The CDR3 loop spans 14 amino acids. After removal of 1 base from V and 10 bases from J, the junction contained 3 bases not matched to a gene. In nucleotides, the CDR3 is TGTGCCAGCAGCCAAGCACTAGCGGGGGTCGAGCAGTTCTTC. This sequence encodes CASSQALAGVEQFF.

The chain has TRBV7-9 and TRBJ1-1; D may be TRBD1 (6 bases). This CDR3 has 16 residues. Looked up from germline, CDR1 is SEHNR and CDR2 is FQNEAQ (reference sequence). V lost 5 bases, J lost 1 base, and 17 bases lay in between. The CDR3 reads CASSPNRAYTNTEAFF. The CDR3 nucleotides read TGTGCCAGCAGCCCCAACAGGGCTTATACGAACACTGAAGCTTTCTTT.

This chain uses TRBV5-1 with TRBJ1-2; 7 nucleotides line up with TRBD1. The CDR3 runs 16 residues. The V gene end was trimmed by 4 bases and the J gene end by 0 bases; junction bases not matched to a gene: 9. Germline V CDR1 and CDR2: SGHRS, YFSETQ. In nucleotides, the CDR3 is TGCGCCAGCAGCAAGGCCGGGACAGAGGCTAACTATGGCTACACCTTC. Amino acids: CASSKAGTEANYGYTF.

In this sample, this clone turned up once. The chain carries TRBV5-1 and TRBJ1-1; 7 bases match TRBD1. Germline V lookup: CDR1 SGHRS, CDR2 YFSETQ. The CDR3 contains 15 residues. Trimming cost V 0 bases and J 3 bases; bases outside gene matches: 5. CDR3 nucleotides: TGCGCCAGCAGCTTGGAGGGGGCAGGTTACACTGAAGCTTTCTTT. Encoded protein: CASSLEGAGYTEAFF.

V usage is TRBV27 and J usage is TRBJ2-3; 8 bases line up with TRBD1. With V trimmed by 0 bases and J by 5 bases, 4 bases remained unmatched. Germline loops: CDR1 MNHEY, CDR2 SMNVEV (reference sequence). This CDR3 is 15 amino acids long. The CDR3 bases are TGTGCCAGCAGTTTATCGATAACAGGGGGAGATACGCAGTATTTT. Its translation: CASSLSITGGDTQYF.

V gene TRBV4-1 combines with J gene TRBJ1-2; D gene uncertain. CDR3 length: 13 residues. V was trimmed by 1 base and J by 8 bases, leaving 11 bases between them. Germline values: CDR1 MGHRA, CDR2 YSYEKL. The CDR3 bases are TGCGCCAGCAGCCAAGTAGCCGGGGTCGGCTACACCTTC. Protein sequence: CASSQVAGVGYTF.

In its sample, this clone was seen a few times. CDR3 in DNA: TGTGCCAGTAGTCCTAGTGGACAGTTGAGGGTTGAGCAGTTCTTC. This encodes CASSPSGQLRVEQFF. The chain has TRBV19 and TRBJ2-1; D is perhaps TRBD1 (6 bases). Germline loops: CDR1 LNHDA, CDR2 SQIVND (reference sequence). The length of the CDR3 is 15 residues. V gave up 5 bases and J gave up 9 bases, with 20 bases separating them. The variable domain in full, with the rest retrieved from reference TRBV19 and TRBJ2-1, is DGGITQSPKYLFRKEGQNVTLSCEQNLNHDAMYWYRQDPGQGLRLIYYSQIVNDFQKGDIAEGYSVSREKKESFPLTVTSAQKNPTAFYLCASSPSGQLRVEQFFGPGTRLTVL.

CDR3 protein: CASSEPSGIRGDEQFF. The CDR3 DNA reads TGTGCCAGCAGTGAACCTAGCGGGATAAGAGGGGATGAGCAGTTCTTC. This sequence joins TRBV27 and TRBJ2-1; the match to TRBD2 covers 9 bases. The J segment lost 8 bases and the V segment lost 5 bases, leaving 13 bases of the junction unmatched. CDR3 length equals 16 residues. From germline, CDR1 is MNHEY and CDR2 SMNVEV (reference sequence).

The genes are TRBV6-6 and TRBJ1-2, with TRBD1 identical over 7 bases. Germline CDR1 reads MNHNY; CDR2 reads SVGAGI (reference sequence). This CDR3 has 12 residues. With V trimmed by 4 bases and J by 8 bases, 4 bases remained unmatched. This CDR3 reads CASSLTGSGYTF. The CDR3 bases are TGTGCCAGCAGTTTGACAGGGAGCGGCTACACCTTC.

The chain joins TRBV6-5 to TRBJ1-1; D unclear. The CDR3 is 12 amino acids. CDR1 and CDR2 from the germline V gene are MNHEY and SVGAGI. V lost 2 bases and J 7 bases, leaving 8 bases between the germline ends. CDR3 protein: CASSYSPYEAFF. For the CDR3, the DNA is TGTGCCAGCAGTTACAGCCCGTATGAAGCTTTCTTT.

The V gene is TRBV15, the J gene TRBJ1-1; possible D gene TRBD1, 5 bases. V lost 5 bases to trimming and J lost 0 bases, with 13 bases between them. CDR3 length: 15 residues. Germline values: CDR1 LNHNV, CDR2 YYDKDF (reference sequence). CDR3 nucleotide sequence: TGTGCCACCAGCGACCGGACAAGGATGAACACTGAAGCTTTCTTT. Its protein is CATSDRTRMNTEAFF.

The genes are TRBV5-1 and TRBJ2-3; D gene uncertain. CDR3 length equals 16 residues. Germline lookup yields CDR1 SGHRS and CDR2 YFSETQ. The V end was cut by 0 bases, the J end by 1 base, with 12 bases between. This CDR3 reads CASSLAYTVGTDTQYF. CDR3 coding DNA: TGCGCCAGCAGCTTGGCCTATACGGTGGGCACAGATACGCAGTATTTT. The whole variable domain, remainder taken from reference TRBV5-1 and TRBJ2-3, is KAGVTQTPRYLIKTRGQQVTLSCSPISGHRSVSWYQQTPGQGLQFLFEYFSETQRNKGNFPGRFSGRQFSNSRSEMNVSTLELGDSALYLCASSLAYTVGTDTQYFGPGTRLTVL.

About this clone: Other DNA sequences in the sample encode the same CDR3. V is TRBV4-1 and J is TRBJ2-7; TRBD1 matches at 8 bases. The CDR3 runs to 13 residues. J gave up 3 bases and V 4 bases, and 2 bases lay outside the gene matches. Germline V gives CDR1 MGHRA, CDR2 YSYEKL. The CDR3: CASSPDRDYEQYF. The CDR3 DNA sequence: TGCGCCAGCAGCCCGGACAGGGACTACGAGCAGTACTTC.

In this sample, this clone turned up a few times. The V gene is TRBV7-2, the J gene TRBJ2-3; 15 bases fit TRBD2. With 5 bases clipped from V and 8 bases from J, the junction kept 8 bases outside the gene matches. Germline V gene sequence: CDR1 SGHTA, CDR2 FQGNSA. The CDR3 totals 16 residues. CDR3 bases: TGTGCCAGCAGCCCCCGGACTAGCGGGGGGGCTATTACGCAGTATTTT. This translates into CASSPRTSGGAITQYF.

The chain couples TRBV5-1 to TRBJ2-1; tentatively, D is TRBD1 (6 bases). Deletions cut 3 bases from V and 4 bases from J, with 17 bases between. The CDR3 is 16 residues long. Germline V gene lookup returns CDR1 SGHRS and CDR2 YFSETQ. CDR3 sequence (DNA): TGCGCCAGCAGCTCCGTCGGATCAGGGGAATACAATGAGCAGTTCTTC. This translates into CASSSVGSGEYNEQFF.